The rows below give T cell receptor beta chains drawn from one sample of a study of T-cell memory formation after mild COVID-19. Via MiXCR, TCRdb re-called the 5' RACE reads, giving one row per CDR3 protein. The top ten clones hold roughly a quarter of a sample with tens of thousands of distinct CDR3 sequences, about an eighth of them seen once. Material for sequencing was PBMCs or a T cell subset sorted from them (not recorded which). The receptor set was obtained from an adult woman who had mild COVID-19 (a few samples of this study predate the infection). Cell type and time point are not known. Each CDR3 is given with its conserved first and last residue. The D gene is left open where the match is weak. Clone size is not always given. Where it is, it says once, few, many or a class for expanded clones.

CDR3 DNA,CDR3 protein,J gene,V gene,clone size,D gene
TGTGCCAGCAGCCCCGGGACAGTGTATGGCTACACCTTC,CASSPGTVYGYTF,TRBJ1-2,TRBV7-9,-,TRBD1
TGCGCCAGCAGCCCGAGTCTAGCGGGATCCACAGATACGCAGTATTTT,CASSPSLAGSTDTQYF,TRBJ2-3,TRBV4-1,-,TRBD2
TGCGCCAGCAGCCAAGAATGGCCCCATCAAGAGACCAAGTACTTC,CASSQEWPHQETKYF,TRBJ2-5,TRBV4-1,-,-
TGTGCCAGCGACTTTGGACAGAACACAGATACGCAGTATTTT,CASDFGQNTDTQYF,TRBJ2-3,TRBV12-3/TRBV12-4,many,-
TGTGCCAGCAGTCTATGGGACAGGGAACCAGTCGCTTTCTTT,CASSLWDREPVAFF,TRBJ1-1,TRBV6-5,-,TRBD1
TGCGCCAGCAGCTCCCAGCCGAACACTGAAGCTTTCTTT,CASSSQPNTEAFF,TRBJ1-1,TRBV5-1,-,-
TGCGCCAGCAGCCAAGGTTTTTTAAGGGGGAGCTCCTACACTGAGCAGTTCTTT,CASSQGFLRGSSYTEQFF,TRBJ2-1,TRBV4-1,-,-
TGTGCCAGCAGCTTAGCGGCCCGATTCTCCTATAATTCACCCCTCCACTTT,CASSLAARFSYNSPLHF,TRBJ1-6,TRBV7-6,-,-
TGTGCCAGCAGCTTAGACACGGGAGGGCCAGATACGCAGTATTTT,CASSLDTGGPDTQYF,TRBJ2-3,TRBV7-9,-,TRBD2
TGTGCCAGCAGCTCGGACAGGGCGGCGGATGAAGCTTTCTTT,CASSSDRAADEAFF,TRBJ1-1,TRBV27,-,TRBD1
TGCAGCGTTGTAGGGGGTCCCCAGTACTTC,CSVVGGPQYF,TRBJ2-5,TRBV29-1,few,-
TGTGCCAGCAGCTTATGGGCGGGAGGGGACAATGAGCAGTTCTTC,CASSLWAGGDNEQFF,TRBJ2-1,TRBV11-2,many,TRBD2
TGTGCCAGCAGGTTGACAGGGGGAGGAGACGAGCAGTACTTC,CASRLTGGGDEQYF,TRBJ2-7,TRBV12-3/TRBV12-4,many,TRBD1
TGTGCCAGCAGCTTAGCTCAAGCGGGGGAACGTTATACGCAGTATTTT,CASSLAQAGERYTQYF,TRBJ2-3,TRBV7-2,-,TRBD2
TGCAGCGTTGGAGCTGGTAACACCGGGGAGCTGTTTTTT,CSVGAGNTGELFF,TRBJ2-2,TRBV29-1,-,-
TGTGCCTCGGGGGCAGATACGCAGTATTTT,CASGADTQYF,TRBJ2-3,TRBV12-3/TRBV12-4,few,-
TGTGCCAGCAGCTTAAGGGCCCTTGAAGCTTTCTTT,CASSLRALEAFF,TRBJ1-1,TRBV11-2,-,-
TGTGCCAGCAGCTTGGCCGGGACAGGGGGGTTGGATACGCAGTATTTT,CASSLAGTGGLDTQYF,TRBJ2-3,TRBV5-6,-,TRBD1
TGCAGTGCTAGAGGCTCGACAGGGGCAGTAGTTGACGAGCAGTACTTC,CSARGSTGAVVDEQYF,TRBJ2-7,TRBV20-1,few,TRBD1